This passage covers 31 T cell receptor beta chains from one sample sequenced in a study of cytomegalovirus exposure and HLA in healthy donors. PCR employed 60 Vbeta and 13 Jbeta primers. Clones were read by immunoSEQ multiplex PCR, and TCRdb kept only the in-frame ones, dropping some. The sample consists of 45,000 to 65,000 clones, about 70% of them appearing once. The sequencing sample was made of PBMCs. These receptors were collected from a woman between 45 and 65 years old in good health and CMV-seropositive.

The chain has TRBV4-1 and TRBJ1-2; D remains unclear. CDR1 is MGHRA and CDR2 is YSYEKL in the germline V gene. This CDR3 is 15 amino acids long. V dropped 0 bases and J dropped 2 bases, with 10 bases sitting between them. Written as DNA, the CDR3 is TGCGCCAGCAGCCAAGATTCAGAGGAGAACTATGGCTACACCTTC. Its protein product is CASSQDSEENYGYTF.

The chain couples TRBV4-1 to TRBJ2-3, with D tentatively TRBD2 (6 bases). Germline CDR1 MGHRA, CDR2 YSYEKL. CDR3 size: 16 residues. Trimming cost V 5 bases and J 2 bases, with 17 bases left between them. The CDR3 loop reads CASSNLASANTDTQYF. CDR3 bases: TGCGCCAGCAGCAACCTGGCTAGCGCAAACACAGATACGCAGTATTTT.

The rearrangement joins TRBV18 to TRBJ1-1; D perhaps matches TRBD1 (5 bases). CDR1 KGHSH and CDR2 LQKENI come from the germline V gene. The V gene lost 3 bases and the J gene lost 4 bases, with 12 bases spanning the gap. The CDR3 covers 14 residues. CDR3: CASSPPWGGTEAFF. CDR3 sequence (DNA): TGTGCCAGCTCACCGCCCTGGGGGGGCACTGAAGCTTTCTTT.

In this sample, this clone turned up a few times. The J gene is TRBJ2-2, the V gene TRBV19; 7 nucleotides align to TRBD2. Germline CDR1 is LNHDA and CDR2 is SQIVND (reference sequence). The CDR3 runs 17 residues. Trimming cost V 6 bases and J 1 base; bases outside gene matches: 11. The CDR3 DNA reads TGTGCCAGTAGCTCGCATCTCATAGCGGGGAACACCGGGGAGCTGTTTTTT. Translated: CASSSHLIAGNTGELFF.

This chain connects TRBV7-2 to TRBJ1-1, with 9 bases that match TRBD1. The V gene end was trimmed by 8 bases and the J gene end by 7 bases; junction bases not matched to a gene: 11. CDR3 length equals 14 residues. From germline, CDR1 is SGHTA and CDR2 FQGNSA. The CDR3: CASETKQGAFEAFF. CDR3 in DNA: TGTGCCAGCGAAACCAAACAGGGGGCGTTTGAAGCTTTCTTT.

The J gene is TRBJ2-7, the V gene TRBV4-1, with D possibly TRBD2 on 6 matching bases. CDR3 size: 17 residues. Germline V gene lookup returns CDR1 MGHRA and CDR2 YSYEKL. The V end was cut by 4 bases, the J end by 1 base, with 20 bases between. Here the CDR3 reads CASSRQGAGKSSYEQYF. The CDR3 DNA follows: TGCGCCAGCAGCCGCCAAGGGGCGGGGAAAAGTTCCTACGAGCAGTACTTC.

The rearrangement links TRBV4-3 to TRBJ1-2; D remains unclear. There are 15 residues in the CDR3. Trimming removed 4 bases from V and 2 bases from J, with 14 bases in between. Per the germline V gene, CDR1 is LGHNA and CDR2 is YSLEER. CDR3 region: CASSPTLGGNYGYTF. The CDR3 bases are TGCGCCAGCAGCCCCACTCTAGGTGGGAACTATGGCTACACCTTC.

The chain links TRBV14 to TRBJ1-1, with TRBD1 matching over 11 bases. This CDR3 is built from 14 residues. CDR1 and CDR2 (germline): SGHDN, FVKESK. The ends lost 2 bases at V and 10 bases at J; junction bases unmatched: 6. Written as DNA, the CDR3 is TGTGCCAGCAGCCAAAATGGACAGGGGGCGCGAGCTTTCTTT. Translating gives CASSQNGQGARAFF.

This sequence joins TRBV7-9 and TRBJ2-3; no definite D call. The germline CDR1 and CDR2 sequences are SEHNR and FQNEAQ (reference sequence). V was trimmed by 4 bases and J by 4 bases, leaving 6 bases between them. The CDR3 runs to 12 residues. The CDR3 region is CASSSSADTQYF. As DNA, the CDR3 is TGTGCCAGCAGCTCTAGTGCAGATACGCAGTATTTT.

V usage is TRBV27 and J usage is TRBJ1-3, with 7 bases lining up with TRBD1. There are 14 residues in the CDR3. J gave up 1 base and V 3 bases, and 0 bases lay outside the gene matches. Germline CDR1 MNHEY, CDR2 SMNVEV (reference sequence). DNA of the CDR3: TGTGCCAGCAGTTTGACAGGGTCTGGAAACACCATATATTTT. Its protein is CASSLTGSGNTIYF.

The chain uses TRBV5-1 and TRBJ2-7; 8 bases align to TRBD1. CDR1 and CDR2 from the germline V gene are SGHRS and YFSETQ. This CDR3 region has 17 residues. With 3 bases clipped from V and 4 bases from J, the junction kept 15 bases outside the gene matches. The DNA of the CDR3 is TGCGCCAGCAGCTCCACCCCTGGGACAGGAGGCACTTACGAGCAGTACTTC. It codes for CASSSTPGTGGTYEQYF. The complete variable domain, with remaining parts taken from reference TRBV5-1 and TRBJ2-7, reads KAGVTQTPRYLIKTRGQQVTLSCSPISGHRSVSWYQQTPGQGLQFLFEYFSETQRNKGNFPGRFSGRQFSNSRSEMNVSTLELGDSALYLCASSSTPGTGGTYEQYFGPGTRLTVT.

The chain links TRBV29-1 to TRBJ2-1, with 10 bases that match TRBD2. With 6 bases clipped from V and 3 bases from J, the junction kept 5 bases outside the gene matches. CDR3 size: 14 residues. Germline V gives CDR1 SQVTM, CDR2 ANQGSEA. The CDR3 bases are TGCAGCGTACTCCGGACTAGCGGCTACAATGAGCAGTTCTTC. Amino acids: CSVLRTSGYNEQFF.

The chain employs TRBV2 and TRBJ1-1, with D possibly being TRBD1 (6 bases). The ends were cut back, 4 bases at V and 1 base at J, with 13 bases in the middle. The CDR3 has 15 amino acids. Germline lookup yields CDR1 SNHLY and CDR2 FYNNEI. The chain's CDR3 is CASSGGGAKNTEAFF. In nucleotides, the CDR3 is TGTGCCAGCAGTGGAGGGGGGGCAAAGAACACTGAAGCTTTCTTT.

The CDR3 is CASRRQTRFNEQFF. The CDR3, as DNA: TGTGCCAGCAGACGACAGACTAGGTTCAATGAGCAGTTCTTC. V gene TRBV5-6 combines with J gene TRBJ2-1, with D maybe TRBD2 (6 bases). Germline V gene data show CDR1 as SGHDT and CDR2 as YYEEEE. The CDR3 is made up of 14 amino acids. V was clipped by 5 bases and J by 6 bases, with 15 bases between them.

CDR3: CASSADWYGYTF. Here the CDR3 DNA reads TGTGCCAGTAGTGCCGACTGGTATGGCTACACCTTC. The V gene is TRBV19, the J gene TRBJ1-2; D gene ambiguous. Trimming removed 5 bases at V and 5 bases at J, with 9 bases between. Germline CDR1 LNHDA, CDR2 SQIVND (reference sequence). This CDR3 is 12 amino acids long.

The CDR3 reads CASSLGQGIGELFF. DNA for the CDR3: TGCGCCAGCAGCTTGGGACAGGGAATCGGGGAGCTGTTTTTT. V usage is TRBV5-1 and J usage is TRBJ2-2; 7 bases line up with TRBD1. The CDR3 runs 14 residues. V dropped 0 bases and J dropped 7; count of bases not matched to a gene: 3. Germline CDR1 SGHRS, CDR2 YFSETQ.

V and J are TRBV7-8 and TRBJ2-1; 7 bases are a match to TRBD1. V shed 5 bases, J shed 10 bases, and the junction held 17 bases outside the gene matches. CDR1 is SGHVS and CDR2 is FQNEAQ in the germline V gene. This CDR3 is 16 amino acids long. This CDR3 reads CASSPSDRTAFEEQFF. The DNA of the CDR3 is TGTGCCAGCAGCCCCTCGGACAGGACGGCCTTCGAGGAGCAGTTCTTC.

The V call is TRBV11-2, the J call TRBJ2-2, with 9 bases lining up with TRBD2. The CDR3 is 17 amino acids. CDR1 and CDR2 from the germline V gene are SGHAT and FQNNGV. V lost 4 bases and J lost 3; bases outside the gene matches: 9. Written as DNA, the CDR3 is TGTGCCAGCAGCTGGAACCCGGGACTAGCAGACACCGGGGAGCTGTTTTTT. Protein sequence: CASSWNPGLADTGELFF.

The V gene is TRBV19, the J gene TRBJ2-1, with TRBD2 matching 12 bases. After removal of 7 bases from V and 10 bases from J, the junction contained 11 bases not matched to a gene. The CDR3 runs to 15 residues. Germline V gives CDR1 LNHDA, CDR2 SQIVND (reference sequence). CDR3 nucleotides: TGTGCCAGTAACCCACGACTAGCGGGGGCGGAGGAGCAGTTCTTC. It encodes CASNPRLAGAEEQFF.

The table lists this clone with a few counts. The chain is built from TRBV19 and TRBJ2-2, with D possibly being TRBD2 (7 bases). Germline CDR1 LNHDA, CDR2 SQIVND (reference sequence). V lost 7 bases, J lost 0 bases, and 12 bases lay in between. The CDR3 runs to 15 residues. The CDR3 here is CASNNGGPNTGELFF. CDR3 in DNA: TGTGCCAGTAACAACGGGGGGCCGAACACCGGGGAGCTGTTTTTT.

For the CDR3, the DNA is TGTGCCAGCAGCTTACTAGCGGGAGAGTACACCGGGGAGCTGTTTTTT. This codes for CASSLLAGEYTGELFF. The chain recombines TRBV13 with TRBJ2-2; 10 nucleotides match TRBD2. The CDR3 sequence is 16 residues long. Germline V lookup: CDR1 PRHDT, CDR2 FYEKMQ (reference sequence). Losses at the gene ends were 2 bases for V and 3 bases for J; bases not matched to a gene: 3.

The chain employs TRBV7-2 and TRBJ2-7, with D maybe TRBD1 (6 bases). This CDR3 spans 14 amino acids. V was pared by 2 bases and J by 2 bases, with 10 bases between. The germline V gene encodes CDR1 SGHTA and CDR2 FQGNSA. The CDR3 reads CASSLTGMTYEQYF. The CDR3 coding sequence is TGTGCCAGCAGCTTAACAGGGATGACCTACGAGCAGTACTTC.

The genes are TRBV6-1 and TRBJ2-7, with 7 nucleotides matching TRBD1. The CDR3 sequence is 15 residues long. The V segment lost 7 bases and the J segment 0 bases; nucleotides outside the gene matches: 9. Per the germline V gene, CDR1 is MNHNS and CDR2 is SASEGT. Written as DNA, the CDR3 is TGTGCCAGCACTCCCACCGGGACAGACTCCTACGAGCAGTACTTC. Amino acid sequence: CASTPTGTDSYEQYF.

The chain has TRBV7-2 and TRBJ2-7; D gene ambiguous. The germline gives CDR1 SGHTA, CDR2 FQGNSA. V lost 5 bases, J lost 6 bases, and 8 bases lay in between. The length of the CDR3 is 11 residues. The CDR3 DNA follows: TGTGCCAGCAGCGCGCACGGCGAGCAGTACTTC. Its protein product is CASSAHGEQYF.

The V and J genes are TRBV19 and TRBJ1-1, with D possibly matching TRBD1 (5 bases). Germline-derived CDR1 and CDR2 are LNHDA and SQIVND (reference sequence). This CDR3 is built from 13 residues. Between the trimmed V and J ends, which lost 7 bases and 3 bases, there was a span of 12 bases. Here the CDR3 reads CASTLRADTEAFF. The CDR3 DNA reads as TGTGCCAGTACCCTCAGGGCGGACACTGAAGCTTTCTTT.

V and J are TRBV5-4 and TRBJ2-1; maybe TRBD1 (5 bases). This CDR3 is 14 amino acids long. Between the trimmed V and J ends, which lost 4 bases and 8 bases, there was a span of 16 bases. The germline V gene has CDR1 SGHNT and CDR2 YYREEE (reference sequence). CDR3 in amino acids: CASSGAVRYDEQFF. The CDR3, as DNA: TGTGCCAGCAGCGGGGCGGTTCGGTACGATGAGCAGTTCTTC.

Written as DNA, the CDR3 is TGTGCCAGTCGGGGGAATTTGCCCATGGAAGGTGAGCAGTTCTTC. Its translation: CASRGNLPMEGEQFF. The chain joins TRBV19 to TRBJ2-1, with a tentative D call TRBD2 (6 bases). This CDR3 comprises 15 residues. Between the trimmed V and J ends, which lost 8 bases and 9 bases, there was a span of 23 bases. Germline CDR1 reads LNHDA; CDR2 reads SQIVND (reference sequence).

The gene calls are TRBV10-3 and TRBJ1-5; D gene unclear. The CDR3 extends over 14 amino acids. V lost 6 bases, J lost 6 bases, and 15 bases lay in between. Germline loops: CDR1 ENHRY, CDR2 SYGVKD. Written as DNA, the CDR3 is TGTGCCATCAGCGAATCAATTAACAGTCAGCCCCAGCATTTT. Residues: CAISESINSQPQHF.

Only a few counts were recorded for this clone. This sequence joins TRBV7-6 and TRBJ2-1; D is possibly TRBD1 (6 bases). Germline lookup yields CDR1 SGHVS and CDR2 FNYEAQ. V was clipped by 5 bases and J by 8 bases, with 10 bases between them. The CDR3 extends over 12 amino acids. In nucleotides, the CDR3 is TGTGCCAGCAGCCCACAGGGCTATGAGCAGTTCTTC. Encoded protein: CASSPQGYEQFF.

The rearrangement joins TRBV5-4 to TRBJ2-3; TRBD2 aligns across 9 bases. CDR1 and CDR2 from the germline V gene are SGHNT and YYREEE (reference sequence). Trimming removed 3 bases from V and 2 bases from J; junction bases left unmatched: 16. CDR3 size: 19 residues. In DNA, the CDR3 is TGTGCCAGCAGCTGGGGGGTAGCGGGGGACGTGCGGTTCACAGATACGCAGTATTTT. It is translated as CASSWGVAGDVRFTDTQYF.

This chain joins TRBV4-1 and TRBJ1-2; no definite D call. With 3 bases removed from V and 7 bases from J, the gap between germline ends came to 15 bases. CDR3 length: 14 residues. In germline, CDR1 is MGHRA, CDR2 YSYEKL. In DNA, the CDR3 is TGCGCCAGCAGCCACCCCCCTTCAAGCTTTGGCTACACCTTC. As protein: CASSHPPSSFGYTF.